Following are 27 T cell receptor beta chains from one sample sequenced in a study of post-analysis software for immune sequencing data. Unique molecular identifiers tagged the TCR beta cDNA libraries. TCRdb reprocessed the PCR reads with MiXCR, giving one entry per CDR3 protein. The table has under 200,000 distinct CDR3 sequences, roughly 28% seen once. The antigens of these receptors remain unknown. The study, taken as a whole, reports: Four to six TRBV segments (TRBV5-6, TRBV5-1 and TRBV20-1 among them) occurred more frequently in patients than in controls.

The sequenced sample was blood. The receptors were sampled from a girl aged 2 to 17 with multiple sclerosis.

Ten or more counts support this clonotype. J is TRBJ2-1 and V is TRBV20-1; possible D gene TRBD2, 7 bases. The CDR3 extends over 16 amino acids. Trimming stripped 5 bases from V and 5 bases from J, with 22 bases between. CDR1 and CDR2 from the germline V gene are DFQATT and SNEGSKA (reference sequence). CDR3 sequence reads: CSAGPPYGGGNNEQFF. CDR3 nucleotide sequence: TGCAGTGCTGGGCCCCCCTATGGGGGGGGCAACAATGAGCAGTTCTTC.

This clonotype was recorded at least ten times. The V and J genes are TRBV7-2 and TRBJ2-7; D gene ambiguous. Germline V gene data show CDR1 as SGHTA and CDR2 as FQGNSA. The CDR3 is 12 amino acids. V lost 5 bases to trimming and J lost 4 bases, with 9 bases between them. The CDR3 DNA is TGTGCCAGCAGCCAAGGGAAATACGAGCAGTACTTC. This gives the protein CASSQGKYEQYF.

Comments on this clonotype: Being one base from a much bigger clone, this may be a read error. The rearrangement links TRBV9 to TRBJ2-3, with TRBD2 matching over 9 bases. The germline gives CDR1 SGDLS, CDR2 YYNGEE. CDR3 length equals 18 residues. The CDR3 nucleotides read TGTGCCAGCAGCGCGGCCCGGCTAGCGGGGAGAAGCACAGGTACGCAGTATTTT. It codes for CASSAARLAGRSTGTQYF.

The rearrangement joins TRBV30 to TRBJ1-6; D uncertain. CDR1 and CDR2 (germline): GTSNPN, SVGIG (reference sequence). The CDR3 extends over 16 amino acids. V lost 2 bases and J lost 9, with 20 bases in between. The chain's CDR3 is CAWSPTPGIGSSPLHF. The CDR3 DNA is TGTGCCTGGAGTCCAACACCGGGGATTGGGAGTTCACCCCTCCACTTT.

The chain has TRBV20-1 and TRBJ1-2, with D unresolved. Germline V gene data show CDR1 as DFQATT and CDR2 as SNEGSKA (reference sequence). The germline V and J ends were trimmed by 5 bases and 6 bases, with 10 bases remaining between them. The CDR3 has 11 amino acids. Here the CDR3 reads CSASIGNGYTF. The CDR3 DNA follows: TGCAGTGCTTCTATCGGGAATGGCTACACCTTC.

The chain joins TRBV7-2 to TRBJ2-1; tentatively, D is TRBD2 (5 bases). Trimming removed 5 bases from V and 1 base from J, with 15 bases in between. This CDR3 spans 16 amino acids. CDR1 is SGHTA, CDR2 FQGNSA, per germline. The DNA for the CDR3 is TGTGCCAGCAGCAAAAATCCGGGGATTTCCTACAATGAGCAGTTCTTC. This sequence encodes CASSKNPGISYNEQFF. Based on the CDR3 plus reference TRBV7-2 and TRBJ2-1, the full variable domain is GAGVSQSPSNKVTEKGKDVELRCDPISGHTALYWYRQSLGQGLEFLIYFQGNSAPDKSGLPSDRFSAERTGGSVSTLTIQRTQQEDSAVYLCASSKNPGISYNEQFFGPGTRLTVL.

A word on this clonotype: At one end the junction does not follow the germline gene, possibly because of a read error. The chain is built from TRBV15 and TRBJ2-5; D perhaps matches TRBD2 (5 bases). The J call may not be correct, given that the DNA end is closer to TRBJ2-7. Looked up from germline, CDR1 is LNHNV and CDR2 is YYDKDF (reference sequence). CDR3 length: 14 amino acids. The CDR3 DNA reads TGTGCCTCCAGCAGAGGTGGGAGTACCTACGAGCAGTACTTC. It yields the protein CASSRGGSTYEQYF.

The chain couples TRBV4-1 to TRBJ1-6, with a tentative D call TRBD1 (6 bases). CDR1 and CDR2 (germline): MGHRA, YSYEKL. The CDR3 sequence is 15 residues long. V was clipped by 0 bases and J by 18 bases, with 21 bases between them. The CDR3 sequence is CASSQDRKGGTAPHF. CDR3 bases: TGCGCCAGCAGCCAAGACAGGAAAGGGGGAACCGCACCCCACTTT.

This clonotype appeared a few times. This chain uses TRBV12-3 or TRBV12-4 with TRBJ1-1; D remains unclear. This CDR3 is 14 amino acids long. V was trimmed by 3 bases and J by 4 bases, leaving 12 bases between them. This CDR3 is CASSFRAGTTEAFF. The CDR3 nucleotides read TGTGCCAGCAGTTTCCGCGCGGGAACCACTGAAGCTTTCTTT.

The table lists this clonotype with many counts. The rearrangement links TRBV10-3 to TRBJ2-5; D gene ambiguous. This CDR3 comprises 14 residues. V lost 6 bases and J 5 bases, leaving 16 bases between the germline ends. From germline, CDR1 is ENHRY and CDR2 SYGVKD. The CDR3 DNA follows: TGTGCCATCAGGATAGACGGGCTGGGGGAGACCCAGTACTTC. Translated, it gives CAIRIDGLGETQYF.

This clonotype was counted between two and nine times. V gene TRBV7-9 combines with J gene TRBJ1-2; a possible D gene is TRBD1 (5 bases). Per germline, CDR1 SEHNR and CDR2 FQNEAQ (reference sequence). The CDR3 runs 14 residues. Trimming pared 5 bases from V and 4 bases from J, leaving 14 bases between. CDR3 sequence: CASSPQADSYGYTF. DNA of the CDR3: TGTGCCAGCAGCCCACAGGCAGATTCCTATGGCTACACCTTC.

This clonotype was picked up a small number of times. The rearrangement links TRBV4-2 to TRBJ1-3, with D tentatively TRBD1 (5 bases). The V gene's germline CDR1 is LGHNA and CDR2 YNFKEQ. The CDR3 is 14 amino acids. Trimming took off 4 bases at V and 8 bases at J, with 15 bases between the two ends. The CDR3 here is CASSREEGRDTIYF. DNA for the CDR3: TGTGCCAGCAGCCGGGAAGAGGGGAGAGACACCATATATTTT.

This clonotype occurred many times. The chain is built from TRBV4-1 and TRBJ1-2, with 9 bases matching TRBD1. This CDR3 has 16 amino acids. Germline V gives CDR1 MGHRA, CDR2 YSYEKL. Losses at the gene ends were 3 bases for V and 4 bases for J; bases not matched to a gene: 9. The CDR3 DNA is TGCGCCAGCAGCCAGAGTCCCGGGACAGGGATCTATGGCTACACCTTC. Translating it yields CASSQSPGTGIYGYTF.

This clonotype was detected many times. The V gene is TRBV5-1, the J gene TRBJ2-1, with no clear D. V shed 4 bases and J shed 0 bases, with 11 bases lying between them. The CDR3 extends over 15 amino acids. Germline CDR1 SGHRS, CDR2 YFSETQ. CDR3 sequence: CASSPQSSSYNEQFF. The CDR3 coding sequence is TGCGCCAGCAGCCCCCAGTCTAGCTCCTACAATGAGCAGTTCTTC.

The chain is built from TRBV15 and TRBJ2-5, with D perhaps TRBD2 (6 bases). V gave up 4 bases and J gave up 1 base, with 13 bases separating them. Germline CDR1 and CDR2: LNHNV and YYDKDF (reference sequence). The CDR3 is 15 amino acids. The CDR3 loop is CATSTQPGGQETQYF. Here the CDR3 DNA reads TGTGCCACCAGCACCCAGCCCGGGGGCCAAGAGACCCAGTACTTC. The whole variable domain, remainder taken from reference TRBV15 and TRBJ2-5, is DAMVIQNPRYQVTQFGKPVTLSCSQTLNHNVMYWYQQKSSQAPKLLFHYYDKDFNNEADTPDNFQSRRPNTSFCFLDIRSPGLGDTAMYLCATSTQPGGQETQYFGPGTRLLVL.

This clonotype was seen many times. This chain uses TRBV20-1 with TRBJ2-1; 7 positions match TRBD1. The germline CDR1 and CDR2 sequences are DFQATT and SNEGSKA (reference sequence). The CDR3 is 12 amino acids. V was clipped by 4 bases and J by 10 bases; unmatched bases: 7. The CDR3 bases are TGCAGTGCTACCGAGGGGGCGTGGGAGCAGTTCTTC. Translated, it gives CSATEGAWEQFF.

Many counts were recorded for this clonotype. The chain has TRBV4-1 and TRBJ2-7; D is ambiguous. Germline values: CDR1 MGHRA, CDR2 YSYEKL. CDR3 size: 15 residues. With 0 bases removed from V and 4 bases from J, the gap between germline ends came to 13 bases. CDR3 amino acids: CASSQDRSRLYEQYF. The DNA of the CDR3 is TGCGCCAGCAGCCAAGATAGAAGTCGCCTGTACGAGCAGTACTTC.

V gene TRBV29-1 combines with J gene TRBJ2-4, with D perhaps TRBD1 or TRBD2 (6 bases each). The CDR3 sequence is 13 residues long. Germline assignment: CDR1 SQVTM and CDR2 ANQGSEA. Trimming took off 5 bases at V and 15 bases at J, with 23 bases between the two ends. The CDR3 nucleotides read TGCAGCGTTCAGAGGGGGGCCCGGGAGACCCTGTACTTC. It translates to CSVQRGARETLYF.

This clonotype was recorded a few times. The chain uses TRBV4-1 and TRBJ1-5; weak D call: TRBD1 (6 bases). This CDR3 comprises 14 residues. Per the germline V gene, CDR1 is MGHRA and CDR2 is YSYEKL. V was pared by 3 bases and J by 6 bases, with 12 bases between. The CDR3 loop reads CASSQEGGGQPQHF. The CDR3 nucleotides read TGCGCCAGCAGCCAGGAGGGGGGAGGTCAGCCCCAGCATTTT.

This clonotype was seen ten or more times. The V call is TRBV14, the J call TRBJ2-7; perhaps TRBD1 as D (5 bases). The ends were cut back, 4 bases at V and 1 base at J, with 8 bases in the middle. Germline V gene data show CDR1 as SGHDN and CDR2 as FVKESK. The length of the CDR3 is 13 residues. The CDR3 spells CASSLQGSYEQYF. For the CDR3, the DNA is TGTGCCAGCAGCCTCCAGGGTTCCTACGAGCAGTACTTC.

The sample holds many counts of this clonotype. This chain joins TRBV6-4 and TRBJ1-2; D is unclear. Per the germline V gene, CDR1 is MRHNA and CDR2 is SNTAGT. Trimming stripped 2 bases from V and 4 bases from J, with 2 bases between. The CDR3 contains 11 residues. The CDR3 reads CASSDTYGYTF. The CDR3, as DNA: TGTGCCAGCAGTGACACCTATGGCTACACCTTC.

This clonotype was detected many times. V usage is TRBV20-1 and J usage is TRBJ2-3; 14 bases fit TRBD2. Germline V gene data show CDR1 as DFQATT and CDR2 as SNEGSKA (reference sequence). V shed 0 bases and J 4 bases; nucleotides not matched to a gene: 3. The length of the CDR3 is 16 residues. CDR3 in amino acids: CSARETSGRASDTQYF. CDR3 DNA: TGCAGTGCTAGAGAGACTAGCGGGAGGGCGTCAGATACGCAGTATTTT.

The chain employs TRBV14 and TRBJ2-1, with TRBD1 identical over 7 bases. The last part of the DNA fits TRBJ2-7 better; the J call may be wrong. The germline V gene encodes CDR1 SGHDN and CDR2 FVKESK. The CDR3 extends over 15 amino acids. The DNA for the CDR3 is TGTGCCAGCAGGAGCCGGGACAGCTCCTACAATGAGCAGTACTTC. Its translation is CASRSRDSSYNEQYF.

This clonotype was picked up many times. This sequence joins TRBV4-1 and TRBJ2-5; the match to TRBD2 covers 8 bases. The CDR3 runs to 13 residues. CDR1 is MGHRA, CDR2 YSYEKL, per germline. With 4 bases clipped from V and 5 bases from J, the junction kept 3 bases outside the gene matches. This CDR3 is CASSRTSRETQYF. The CDR3 DNA reads as TGCGCCAGCAGCCGGACTAGCCGGGAGACCCAGTACTTC.

The chain has TRBV28 and TRBJ2-3; TRBD2 agrees at 12 bases. This CDR3 is built from 17 residues. CDR1 is MDHEN, CDR2 SYDVKM, per germline. The J segment lost 2 bases and the V segment lost 3 bases, leaving 6 bases of the junction unmatched. This CDR3 is CASSFNRLAGVTDTQYF. The CDR3, as DNA: TGTGCCAGCAGTTTCAATAGACTAGCGGGAGTCACAGATACGCAGTATTTT.

This clonotype was counted at least ten times. The chain joins TRBV7-6 to TRBJ2-3, with 9 bases aligning to TRBD2. The CDR3 runs to 14 residues. Germline assignment: CDR1 SGHVS and CDR2 FNYEAQ. V lost 10 bases to trimming and J lost 4 bases; unmatched junction nucleotides: 9. CDR3 coding DNA: TGTGCCACCGGGCCCGGGACTAGCCCAGATACGCAGTATTTT. Amino acids: CATGPGTSPDTQYF.

This clonotype was observed many times. This chain uses TRBV6-5 with TRBJ2-7, with TRBD2 matching over 8 bases. Germline V gene sequence: CDR1 MNHEY, CDR2 SVGAGI. Losses at the gene ends were 6 bases for V and 2 bases for J; bases not matched to a gene: 6. This CDR3 has 14 residues. As DNA, the CDR3 is TGTGCCAGCAGCCCGGGACTAGGGACCTACGAGCAGTACTTC. It translates to CASSPGLGTYEQYF.